This TCR beta chain was recorded in a study of cytomegalovirus exposure and HLA in healthy donors. Losses at the gene ends were 6 bases for V and 1 base for J; bases not matched to a gene: 6. The CDR3 covers 15 residues. CDR1 and CDR2 from the germline V gene are KGHSH and LQKENI. It was with 60 Vbeta and 13 Jbeta primers that the PCR ran. Measured with immunoSEQ multiplex PCR; TCRdb has only the in-frame clones, and not every one. This sample carries some 120,000 clones, 75% to 85% of them seen once, and the ten largest clones take 1.5% to 2%. The sample was PBMCs. This receptor was identified in a man in his forties in good health and CMV-seronegative. The V call is TRBV18, the J call TRBJ2-3, with 8 bases lining up with TRBD2. CDR3 bases: TGTGCCAGCTCCCGCGCGGGGGGTGGCACAGATACGCAGTATTTT. The encoded protein is CASSRAGGGTDTQYF.